The rows below give T cell receptor beta chains drawn from one sample of a study of T cell repertoires in cytomegalovirus infection. TCRdb re-derived calls from the reads in MiXCR, one entry per CDR3 protein. Here the sample spans about 360,000 distinct CDR3 sequences, over 15% being singletons. Sequencing input: PBMCs. Receptor source: a human donor in good health (CMV status not recorded). Some clones in this sample may be carry-over from other donors' samples. Each CDR3 is given with its conserved first and last residue. Fields, in order: D gene, J gene, V gene, clone size, CDR3 DNA, CDR3 protein. D genes are given only for firm matches. Size values are once, few and many counts, or a class for expanded clones, and some rows have none.

TRBD1 | TRBJ1-5 | TRBV6-6 | . | TGTGCCAGCAGTAACTGGGACAGCTCCCCAAAGGGTCAGCCCCAGCATTTT | CASSNWDSSPKGQPQHF
. | TRBJ1-1 | TRBV2 | . | TGTGCCAGCCGGGGACAATACAACACTGAAGCTTTCTTT | CASRGQYNTEAFF
. | TRBJ2-7 | TRBV23-1 | few | TGCGCCAGCAGTCCGTGCGACGAGCAGTACTTC | CASSPCDEQYF
TRBD2 | TRBJ2-3 | TRBV6-1 | few | TGTGCCAGCAGGGGGACTAGCGGGGGACCAGATACGCAGTATTTT | CASRGTSGGPDTQYF
. | TRBJ1-6 | TRBV28 | . | TGTGCCAGCGATCACAGGGACCGAACAAATTCACCCCTCCACTTT | CASDHRDRTNSPLHF
TRBD1 | TRBJ2-5 | TRBV19 | few | TGTGCCAGTAGTCCCCTAGGGACAGGGGAAGAGACCCAGTACTTC | CASSPLGTGEETQYF
. | TRBJ1-4 | TRBV7-2 | many | TGTGCCAGCAGCTTAACGCAGGGCAATGAAAAACTGTTTTTT | CASSLTQGNEKLFF
. | TRBJ1-5 | TRBV7-2 | . | TGTGCCAGCAGCTTAATCGGGGCCCGGGGGATAAATCAGGCCCAGCATTTT | CASSLIGARGINQAQHF
. | TRBJ2-5 | TRBV11-3 | . | TGTGCCAGCAGCCCTACCAGGGGGACTGAGACCCAGTACTTC | CASSPTRGTETQYF
TRBD1 | TRBJ2-7 | TRBV3-1 | . | TGTGCCAGCAGCCAAGGTCACAGGGGTGTATGCCTCTACGAGCAGTACTTC | CASSQGHRGVCLYEQYF
. | TRBJ2-5 | TRBV12-3/TRBV12-4 | few | TGTGCCAGCAGTTTCTATCGGACGGCGGGGAGGACCCAGTACTTC | CASSFYRTAGRTQYF
TRBD2 | TRBJ2-3 | TRBV14 | few | TGTGCCAGCAGCCAAGATCTTGTACTAGCGGGAGACGGAGATACGCAGTATTTT | CASSQDLVLAGDGDTQYF
TRBD1 | TRBJ1-5 | TRBV6-1 | . | TGTGCCAGCAGGGACAGGGCTCAGCCCCAGCATTTT | CASRDRAQPQHF
TRBD1 | TRBJ2-1 | TRBV12-3/TRBV12-4 | . | TGTGCCACCCTACCTCCCGGGGACAGATCATGCAGGTTCTTC | CATLPPGDRSCRFF
. | TRBJ1-1 | TRBV5-4 | . | TGTGCCAGCAGCTTGGATCGGGTTGAGACGAACACTGAAGCTTTCTTT | CASSLDRVETNTEAFF
. | TRBJ2-6 | TRBV7-9 | many | TGTGCCAGCAGCTTAGTTACTTTAAGGGTTGGCACTGGGGCCAACGTCCTGACTTTC | CASSLVTLRVGTGANVLTF